This TCR beta chain emerged from a study of blood T cell repertoires in COVID-19. Background on the study: In each case, the material was cDNA or gDNA derived from T cells, B-cell-depleted T cells, or PBMCs.

Germline V gives CDR1 SNHLY, CDR2 FYNNEI. CDR3 size: 15 residues. Trimming pared 4 bases from V and 0 bases from J, leaving 12 bases between. Authors' data handling: Cell counts per sample came from amplifying reference gene primers. Repertoires were generated with immunoSEQ multiplex PCR, while TCRdb's copy carries only in-frame clones and drops some. For V, J and clone size, that table is used; D and trimming come from the DNA. This table has under 300,000 clones, around 88% appearing once. The rearrangement links TRBV2 to TRBJ1-1; D is unclear. Sequencing was carried out using PBMCs or T cells enriched from blood (not recorded which). The TCR sequence derives from a middle-aged woman with acute COVID-19. The CDR3 sequence: CASSGSPRLNTEAFF. DNA for the CDR3: TGTGCCAGCAGTGGGAGTCCCCGCTTGAACACTGAAGCTTTCTTT.